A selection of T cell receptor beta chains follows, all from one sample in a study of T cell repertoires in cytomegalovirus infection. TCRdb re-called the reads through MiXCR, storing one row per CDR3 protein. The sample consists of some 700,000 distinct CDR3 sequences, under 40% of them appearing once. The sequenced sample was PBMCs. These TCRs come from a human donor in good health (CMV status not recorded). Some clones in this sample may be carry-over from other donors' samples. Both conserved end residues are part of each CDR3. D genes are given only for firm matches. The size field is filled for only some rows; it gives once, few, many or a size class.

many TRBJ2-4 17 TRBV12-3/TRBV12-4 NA CASSSQGQQLAKNIQYF TGTGCCAGCAGTTCCCAGGGCCAGCAACTAGCCAAAAACATTCAGTACTTC
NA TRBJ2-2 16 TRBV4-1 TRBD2 CASSLGLAGAPGELFF TGCGCCAGCAGCCTCGGACTAGCGGGAGCACCCGGGGAGCTGTTTTTT
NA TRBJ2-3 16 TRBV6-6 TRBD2 CASTPLAGSSTDTQYF TGTGCCAGCACGCCCCTAGCGGGGTCTAGCACAGATACGCAGTATTTT
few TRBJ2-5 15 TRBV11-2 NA CASSLVLGSQETQYF TGTGCCAGCAGCTTAGTTCTGGGGTCACAAGAGACCCAGTACTTC
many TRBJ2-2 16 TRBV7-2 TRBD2 CASSIPSGRNTGELFF TGTGCCAGCAGCATTCCTAGCGGGAGGAACACCGGGGAGCTGTTTTTT
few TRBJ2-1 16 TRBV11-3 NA CASSLDSKRSYNEQFF TGTGCCAGCAGCTTAGATTCCAAAAGATCCTACAATGAGCAGTTCTTC
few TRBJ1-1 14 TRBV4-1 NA CASSRTRVNTEAFF TGCGCCAGCAGCCGAACCAGGGTGAACACTGAAGCTTTCTTT
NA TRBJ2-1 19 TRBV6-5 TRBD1 CASSYLGRADRGSYNEQFF TGTGCCAGCAGTTACTTGGGGAGGGCGGACAGGGGCTCATACAATGAGCAGTTCTTC
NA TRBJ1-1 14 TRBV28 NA CASRGWTVNTEAFF TGTGCCAGCAGGGGGTGGACTGTGAACACTGAAGCTTTCTTT
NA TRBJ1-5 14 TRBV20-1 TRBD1 CSARAGTGKQPQHF TGCAGTGCTAGGGCTGGGACAGGGAAACAGCCCCAGCATTTT
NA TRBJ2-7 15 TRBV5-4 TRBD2 CASSLELAGVGEQYF TGTGCCAGCAGCTTGGAACTAGCGGGAGTTGGCGAGCAGTACTTC
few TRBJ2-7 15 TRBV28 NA CASSPPGPQIGKQYF TGTGCCAGCAGCCCCCCGGGACCCCAGATTGGAAAGCAGTACTTC
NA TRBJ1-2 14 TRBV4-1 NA CASSQDGGSHGYTF TGCGCCAGCAGCCAAGATGGGGGCAGTCATGGCTACACCTTC
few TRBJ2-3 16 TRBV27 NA CASSFEGRTHIDTQYF TGTGCCAGCAGTTTCGAGGGGCGGACGCACATAGATACGCAGTATTTT
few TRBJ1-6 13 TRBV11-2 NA CASSLGRFSPLHF TGTGCCAGCAGCTTAGGACGTTTCTCGCCCCTCCACTTT
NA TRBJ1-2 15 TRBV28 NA CASSPVSQGPYGYTF TGTGCCAGCAGTCCAGTTTCACAGGGTCCCTATGGCTACACCTTC
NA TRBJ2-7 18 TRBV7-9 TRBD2 CASSQDRDEAPAGYEQYF TGTGCCAGCAGCCAGGACCGGGACGAAGCTCCAGCGGGGTACGAGCAGTACTTC
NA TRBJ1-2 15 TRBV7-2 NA CASSLQRVPTGGYTF TGTGCCAGCAGCTTACAGCGGGTCCCGACCGGAGGCTACACCTTC
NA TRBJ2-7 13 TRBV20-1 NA CSALGGDTYEQYF TGCAGTGCTCTGGGCGGGGACACCTACGAGCAGTACTTC
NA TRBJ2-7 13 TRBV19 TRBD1 CASSPGQGAEQYF TGTGCCAGTAGCCCGGGACAGGGAGCCGAGCAGTACTTC
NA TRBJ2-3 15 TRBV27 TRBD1 CASSLAGTEEDTQYF TGTGCCAGCAGTTTAGCCGGGACAGAGGAAGATACGCAGTATTTT
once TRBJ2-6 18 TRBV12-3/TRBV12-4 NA CASRGVSDRHSGANVLTF TGTGCCAGCAGGGGGGTTTCGGACAGACACTCTGGGGCCAACGTCCTGACTTTC
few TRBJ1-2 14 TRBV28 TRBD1 CASSLSGGGHGYTF TGTGCCAGCAGTCTTTCAGGGGGAGGCCATGGCTACACCTTC
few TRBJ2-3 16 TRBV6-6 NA CASSPSRVLNTDTQYF TGTGCCAGCAGTCCCAGCAGAGTATTGAACACAGATACGCAGTATTTT
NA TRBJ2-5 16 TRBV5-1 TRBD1 CASSLGDRTSQETQYF TGCGCCAGCAGCTTGGGGGACAGGACCTCACAAGAGACCCAGTACTTC
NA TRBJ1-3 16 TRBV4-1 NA CASSYIGLGAGNTIYF TGCGCCAGCAGCTATATCGGACTAGGGGCTGGAAACACCATATATTTT
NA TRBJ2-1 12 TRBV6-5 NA CASSRGWNEQFF TGTGCCAGCAGCCGCGGGTGGAATGAGCAGTTCTTC
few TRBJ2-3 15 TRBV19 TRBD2 CASSMGGRRTDTQYF TGTGCCAGTAGTATGGGCGGGAGGCGCACAGATACGCAGTATTTT
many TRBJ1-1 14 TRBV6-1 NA CASSLTGRNTEAFF TGTGCCAGCAGTTTGACAGGCCGGAACACTGAAGCTTTCTTT